This TCR beta chain is from a study of blood T cell repertoires in COVID-19. Study background: Sites in the United States, Italy and Spain provided acute and convalescent COVID-19 samples. In each case, the material was cDNA or gDNA derived from T cells, B-cell-depleted T cells, or PBMCs.

Original methodology: Amplification of reference gene primers was used by the study to estimate nucleated cell counts. The protocol was immunoSEQ multiplex PCR, while the TCRdb copy is restricted to in-frame clones and leaves out a portion. D and trimming were read from the DNA, whereas the V and J calls and clone size are those reported in that table. The sample lists under 300,000 clones, about 79% occurring once. This receptor was obtained from a woman older than 75 with acute or convalescent COVID-19. The sample taken for sequencing was peripheral blood.

The CDR3 sequence: CASSLGSGVASQETQYF. The CDR3 bases are TGTGCCAGCAGCTTAGGGTCGGGGGTGGCCTCTCAAGAGACCCAGTACTTC. The chain joins TRBV11-3 to TRBJ2-5, with a weak D call TRBD2 (6 bases). Germline CDR1 reads SGHNT; CDR2 reads YENEEA. This CDR3 spans 17 amino acids. V lost 1 base and J lost 2, with 17 bases in between.